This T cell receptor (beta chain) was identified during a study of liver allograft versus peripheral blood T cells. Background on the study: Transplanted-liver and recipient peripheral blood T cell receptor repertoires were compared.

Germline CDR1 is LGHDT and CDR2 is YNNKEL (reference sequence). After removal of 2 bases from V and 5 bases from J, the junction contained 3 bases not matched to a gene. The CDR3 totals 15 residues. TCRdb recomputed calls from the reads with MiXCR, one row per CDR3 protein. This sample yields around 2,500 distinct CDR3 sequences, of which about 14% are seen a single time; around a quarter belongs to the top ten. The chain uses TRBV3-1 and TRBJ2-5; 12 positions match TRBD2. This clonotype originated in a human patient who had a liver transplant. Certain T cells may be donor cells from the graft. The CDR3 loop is CASSQPSGGAETQYF. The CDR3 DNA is TGTGCCAGCAGCCAACCTAGCGGGGGGGCCGAGACCCAGTACTTC.